The sequence of this T cell receptor beta chain was determined in a study of control samples from healthy donors and cancer patients. The V gene lost 2 bases and the J gene lost 1 base, with 7 bases spanning the gap. Germline V lookup: CDR1 KGHDR, CDR2 SFDVKD. This CDR3 is built from 15 residues. Sequenced by immunoSEQ multiplex PCR; TCRdb stores in-frame clones only, minus some. Of approximately 49,000 clones listed, around nine tenths are singletons. Sequenced sample: PBMCs. The sequence was obtained from a man aged 35 to 55 with colorectal cancer. This rearrangement joins TRBV24-1 to TRBJ2-2; no definite D call. As DNA, the CDR3 is TGTGCCACCAGTGATTCGGGCCTGAACACCGGGGAGCTGTTTTTT. Its translation: CATSDSGLNTGELFF.